The present entry profiles one T cell receptor (beta chain) with its context. The sample originates from a study of blood T cell repertoires in COVID-19. The wider study: The United States, Italy and Spain provided the acute and convalescent COVID-19 samples.

Original analysis: By means of reference gene primer amplification, nucleated cell counts were estimated. Assay: immunoSEQ multiplex PCR; the TCRdb copy retains only in-frame clones and omits some. D and trimming were read from the DNA, whereas the V and J calls and clone size are those reported in that table. The repertoire includes about 74,000 clones, approximately 89% of them detected once, and around 2.6% sits in the top ten. With 7 bases clipped from V and 6 bases from J, the junction kept 14 bases outside the gene matches. CDR1 and CDR2 from the germline V gene are SNHLY and FYNNEI. The CDR3 is 16 amino acids.

The chain links TRBV2 to TRBJ1-5, with 8 bases matching TRBD1. The source is a man aged 50-59 years with COVID-19, enrolled during active disease. The sample consisted of peripheral blood. The CDR3 loop reads CASTQGAGGAAQPQHF. The CDR3 nucleotides read TGTGCCAGCACCCAAGGGGCAGGGGGCGCGGCTCAGCCCCAGCATTTT.